The next 27 T cell receptor beta chains were all read from a single sample in a study of regulatory T cells in long-lasting Graves disease. According to the study, TCR beta libraries were built with iRepertoire HTBI primers and CDR3-region Arm-PCR. In TCRdb, the multiplex PCR reads were re-called with MiXCR into one record per CDR3 protein. The table records hundreds of thousands of distinct CDR3 sequences, approximately 13% of them present only once. Documented time point: newly diagnosed GD, antithyroid drugs for less than 3 months. After RNA was extracted from PBMCs, the TCR library was made from it. The same sample was also studied in work on T cells in Graves' hyperthyroidism and ophthalmopathy.

Material: peripheral blood mononuclear cells (PBMCs), obtained at new diagnosis, from a patient treated with antithyroid drugs. These receptors all stem from a man aged 25 to 40 with Graves disease.

This clonotype showed up many times. This may stem from a read error, because a much larger clone lies one nucleotide away. The chain joins TRBV20-1 to TRBJ2-7; D remains unclear. CDR3 length equals 11 residues. Trimming removed 0 bases from V and 5 bases from J, with 5 bases in between. CDR1 and CDR2 from the germline V gene are DFQATT and SNEGSKA (reference sequence). The CDR3 region is CSARDSHEQYF. CDR3 nucleotide sequence: TGCAGTGCTAGAGATTCCCACGAGCAGTACTTC.

J is TRBJ2-1 and V is TRBV10-2; D might be TRBD1 or TRBD2, each matching 5 bases. From germline, CDR1 is WSHSY and CDR2 SAAADI. V gave up 8 bases and J gave up 4 bases, with 15 bases separating them. The CDR3 spans 14 residues. The CDR3 nucleotides are TGCGCCAGCTGGTCGACAGCGGCTTACAATGAGCAGTTCTTC. Protein sequence: CASWSTAAYNEQFF.

Many counts were recorded for this clonotype. The chain combines TRBV20-1 with TRBJ2-3; D is undetermined. Germline loops: CDR1 DFQATT, CDR2 SNEGSKA (reference sequence). Trimming cost V 4 bases and J 4 bases, with 9 bases left between them. The CDR3 is 12 amino acids. The CDR3 spells CSANRLADTQYF. The DNA of the CDR3 is TGCAGTGCTAATAGATTGGCAGATACGCAGTATTTT.

At least ten counts were recorded for this clonotype. This chain links TRBV5-1 with TRBJ2-1; TRBD2 is a possible D gene (6 bases). This CDR3 has 17 residues. V was trimmed by 0 bases and J by 0 bases, leaving 13 bases between them. Germline-derived CDR1 and CDR2 are SGHRS and YFSETQ. CDR3 sequence reads: CASSLAGTGSSYNEQFF. As DNA, the CDR3 is TGCGCCAGCAGCTTGGCGGGGACCGGGAGCTCCTACAATGAGCAGTTCTTC.

The rearrangement links TRBV18 to TRBJ1-6; unclear D gene. CDR1 is KGHSH and CDR2 is LQKENI in the germline V gene. This CDR3 comprises 16 residues. The CDR3 loop reads CASTTDGGTYNSPLHF. In DNA, the CDR3 is TGTGCGAGCACCACGGACGGCGGCACCTATAATTCACCCCTCCACTTT.

Of note for this clonotype: This sequence may be a read error, since a much larger clone differs from it by one base. The chain recombines TRBV10-3 with TRBJ2-7, with 7 bases matching TRBD2. The CDR3 sequence is 15 residues long. The germline gives CDR1 ENHRY, CDR2 SYGVKD. The CDR3 reads CAISVSGASSCEQYF. The CDR3 DNA reads TGTGCCATCAGTGTCAGCGGGGCGAGCTCCTGCGAGCAGTACTTC.

The rearrangement joins TRBV5-6 to TRBJ2-6; D is perhaps TRBD2 (6 bases). The V end lost 3 bases, the J end lost 4 bases, and 17 bases lay between the germline ends. CDR1 is SGHDT and CDR2 is YYEEEE in the germline V gene. This CDR3 spans 17 amino acids. The CDR3 DNA follows: TGTGCCAGCAGCTCGCGTAATGGGGGGTCCGGGGCCAACGTCCTGACTTTC. Amino acids: CASSSRNGGSGANVLTF.

This clonotype was seen repeatedly, ten times or more. The J gene is TRBJ1-6, the V gene TRBV30, with a weak D call TRBD1 (5 bases). The CDR3 sequence is 11 residues long. Germline-derived CDR1 and CDR2 are GTSNPN and SVGIG (reference sequence). Trimming left V 0 bases short and J 15 bases short, with 9 bases between. CDR3 in DNA: TGTGCCTGGAGTGTTGGGGCAGTCCTCCACTTT. This translates into CAWSVGAVLHF.

This chain links TRBV7-9 with TRBJ2-1; no reliable D call. This CDR3 region has 16 residues. Germline V gene data show CDR1 as SEHNR and CDR2 as FQNEAQ (reference sequence). V was cut by 2 bases and J by 2 bases, with 13 bases left in between. The CDR3 DNA is TGTGCCAGCAGCTTAAATTCGGAGTACGCCTACAATGAGCAGTTCTTC. Amino acids: CASSLNSEYAYNEQFF.

The genes are TRBV3-1 and TRBJ2-1; no firm D call. This CDR3 region has 14 residues. V lost 4 bases and J lost 8, with 15 bases in between. Germline V gene lookup returns CDR1 LGHDT and CDR2 YNNKEL (reference sequence). The CDR3 sequence is CASSRTLARYEQFF. The DNA of the CDR3 is TGTGCCAGCAGCCGGACCCTCGCCCGCTATGAGCAGTTCTTC.

This clonotype was seen a handful of times. V gene TRBV14 combines with J gene TRBJ2-1; TRBD1 matches at 11 bases. Trimming cost V 4 bases and J 9 bases; bases outside gene matches: 11. The germline V gene has CDR1 SGHDN and CDR2 FVKESK. The CDR3 consists of 16 residues. The CDR3 DNA sequence: TGTGCCAGCAGCCTCCTCGGGACAGGGGGTAATTTTGAGCAGTTCTTC. Amino acids: CASSLLGTGGNFEQFF.

This clonotype was picked up one time. This clone may be a read error of a much larger clone one base away. V gene TRBV18 combines with J gene TRBJ1-5; tentative D call: TRBD1 (6 bases). CDR1 and CDR2 from the germline V gene are KGHSH and LQKENI. The CDR3 extends over 15 amino acids. As DNA, the CDR3 is TGTGCCAGCTCACCGGAGACAGGCCCAAATCGGCCCCAGCATTTT. It encodes CASSPETGPNRPQHF.

As to this clonotype: With a much larger clone just one base away, this may be a read error. Likely a read error: the CDR3 ends without its conserved phenylalanine or tryptophan. The chain employs TRBV6-9 and TRBJ2-7; TRBD2 agrees at 14 bases. Germline lookup yields CDR1 MNHGY and CDR2 SVAAGI. The CDR3 length is 15 residues. The V segment lost 4 bases and the J segment 6 bases; nucleotides outside the gene matches: 5. Here the CDR3 DNA reads TGTGCCAGCAGTTCCGGACTAGCGGGAGGTGCCGAGCAGTACTCC. It encodes CASSSGLAGGAEQYS.

This clonotype appeared many times. The CDR3 DNA sequence: TGTGCCACCAGTGATTCTAAAGGGACGAACTATGGCTACACCTTC. It encodes CATSDSKGTNYGYTF. V and J are TRBV24-1 and TRBJ1-2, with TRBD1 as a possible D gene (5 bases). V was cut by 2 bases and J by 2 bases, with 11 bases left in between. The V gene's germline CDR1 is KGHDR and CDR2 SFDVKD. The length of the CDR3 is 15 residues.

This clonotype was detected ten times or more. CDR3 DNA: TGTGCCAGCAGCTTGGGTCCGGGTCTCAACTATGGCTACACCTTC. Translation: CASSLGPGLNYGYTF. The V gene is TRBV7-9, the J gene TRBJ1-2; D ambiguous. Deletions cut 3 bases from V and 2 bases from J, with 13 bases between. This CDR3 has 15 residues. Per germline, CDR1 SEHNR and CDR2 FQNEAQ (reference sequence).

This clonotype was picked up a small number of times. The chain combines TRBV3-1 with TRBJ2-7, with 10 bases identical to TRBD2. Trimming at V came to 0 bases and at J to 7 bases, leaving 6 bases not matched to a gene. Looked up from germline, CDR1 is LGHDT and CDR2 is YNNKEL (reference sequence). The CDR3 runs 15 residues. The chain's CDR3 is CASSQETLAGQEQYF. CDR3 coding DNA: TGTGCCAGCAGCCAAGAGACACTAGCGGGACAGGAGCAGTACTTC.

The table lists this clonotype with many counts. V usage is TRBV9 and J usage is TRBJ2-6, with D uncertain. The germline V gene encodes CDR1 SGDLS and CDR2 YYNGEE. This CDR3 has 16 residues. The V and J ends lost 6 bases and 2 bases respectively, with 15 bases between them. The CDR3 reads CASTLGSGAGANVLTF. For the CDR3, the DNA is TGTGCCAGCACCTTGGGCTCTGGGGCTGGGGCCAACGTCCTGACTTTC.

The chain uses TRBV5-6 and TRBJ2-1, with unresolved D. The V end lost 8 bases, the J end lost 9 bases, and 12 bases lay between the germline ends. CDR3 size: 11 residues. The germline gives CDR1 SGHDT, CDR2 YYEEEE. CDR3 bases: TGTGCCAGTTTCTGGATGGGTGAGCAGTTCTTC. Its translation is CASFWMGEQFF.

This chain uses TRBV10-2 with TRBJ2-2, with 12 positions matching TRBD2. The V gene's germline CDR1 is WSHSY and CDR2 SAAADI. This CDR3 contains 14 residues. V lost 8 bases and J lost 6; bases outside the gene matches: 4. The CDR3 protein is CASSGLAGSGELFF. Here the CDR3 DNA reads TGCGCCAGCTCGGGACTAGCGGGCTCCGGGGAGCTGTTTTTT.

This clonotype turned up a few times. The chain links TRBV6-1 to TRBJ2-4; D might be TRBD1 (5 bases). CDR1 is MNHNS and CDR2 is SASEGT in the germline V gene. Trimming shortened V by 3 bases and J by 3 bases, and 15 bases separated the two germline ends. The CDR3 is made up of 16 amino acids. CDR3 in amino acids: CASSESREFGKNIQYF. Written as DNA, the CDR3 is TGTGCCAGCAGTGAGAGCAGGGAATTTGGCAAAAACATTCAGTACTTC.

V usage is TRBV19 and J usage is TRBJ2-7, with D unresolved. Germline lookup yields CDR1 LNHDA and CDR2 SQIVND (reference sequence). There are 15 residues in the CDR3. Trimming pared 5 bases from V and 10 bases from J, leaving 24 bases between. The CDR3 sequence: CASSSSSRAYSEQYF. DNA of the CDR3: TGTGCCAGTAGTTCGTCGTCCCGGGCCTATTCGGAACAGTACTTC.

The table lists this clonotype with many counts. The CDR3 nucleotides are TGTGCCAGCAGTTACAGGGGGACAATCAATGAGCAGTTCTTC. Residues: CASSYRGTINEQFF. This chain links TRBV6-2 or TRBV6-3 with TRBJ2-1, with D possibly matching TRBD1 (6 bases). The CDR3 runs 14 residues. Germline assignment: CDR1 MNHEY and CDR2 SVGEGT. Trimming removed 2 bases from V and 6 bases from J, with 11 bases in between.

This clonotype was seen only a few times. The J gene is TRBJ1-2, the V gene TRBV30; D not resolved. The CDR3 sequence is 14 residues long. Germline CDR1 reads GTSNPN; CDR2 reads SVGIG (reference sequence). Trimming pared 2 bases from V and 8 bases from J, leaving 18 bases between. The CDR3: CAWSWLGGFEGYTF. The DNA for the CDR3 is TGTGCCTGGAGTTGGCTTGGAGGGTTTGAGGGCTACACCTTC.

This clonotype has only a few counts. This is likely a read error, given that the CDR3 carries no conserved phenylalanine or tryptophan at its end. This chain joins TRBV12-3 or TRBV12-4 and TRBJ2-7; no firm D call. Trimming left V 3 bases short and J 5 bases short, with 5 bases between. The CDR3 has 11 residues. In nucleotides, the CDR3 is TGTGCCAGCAGTTTTCTACACGAGCAGTACCTC. This gives the protein CASSFLHEQYL.

At least ten counts were recorded for this clonotype. This rearrangement joins TRBV3-1 to TRBJ1-1; no firm D call. Trimming shortened V by 2 bases and J by 0 bases, and 7 bases separated the two germline ends. The length of the CDR3 is 14 residues. Germline values: CDR1 LGHDT, CDR2 YNNKEL (reference sequence). Here the CDR3 DNA reads TGTGCCAGCAGCCAAAGAGGAGTGAACACTGAAGCTTTCTTT. It translates to CASSQRGVNTEAFF.

The rearrangement uses TRBV29-1 and TRBJ2-7; a weak D match, TRBD1 (5 bases). V shed 3 bases and J shed 6 bases, with 9 bases lying between them. The germline V gene encodes CDR1 SQVTM and CDR2 ANQGSEA. The CDR3 totals 11 residues. The CDR3 here is CSVDQGTEQYF. In DNA, the CDR3 is TGCAGCGTTGATCAGGGCACCGAGCAGTACTTC.

J is TRBJ2-7 and V is TRBV3-1; 9 bases fit TRBD1. Trimming removed 2 bases from V and 4 bases from J; junction bases left unmatched: 6. Germline CDR1 LGHDT, CDR2 YNNKEL (reference sequence). CDR3 length: 15 amino acids. The DNA of the CDR3 is TGTGCCAGCAGCCAAAACCCAGACAGGGGGTACGAGCAGTACTTC. This translates into CASSQNPDRGYEQYF.